Listed here are 10 T cell receptor beta chains from one sample, sequenced in a study of T cell responses to AZD1222 COVID-19 vaccine. TCRdb's copy holds only in-frame clones and misses some; the assay was immunoSEQ multiplex PCR. The sample carries under 70,000 clones, roughly 80% recorded once. Material: peripheral blood, obtained 28 days after the second AZD1222 dose. Receptors originate from an adult who received the AZD1222 COVID-19 vaccine.

This chain connects TRBV6-5 to TRBJ2-3; the match to TRBD1 covers 7 bases. CDR1 MNHEY and CDR2 SVGAGI come from the germline V gene. With V trimmed by 10 bases and J by 1 base, 11 bases remained unmatched. The CDR3 length is 15 residues. CDR3 sequence reads: CATRTGGLRTDTQYF. CDR3 in DNA: TGTGCCACCAGGACAGGCGGTCTTCGCACAGATACGCAGTATTTT.

V and J are TRBV9 and TRBJ1-3, with D hard to call. The CDR3 totals 14 residues. Germline-derived CDR1 and CDR2 are SGDLS and YYNGEE. Trimming pared 6 bases from V and 5 bases from J, leaving 15 bases between. CDR3 sequence reads: CASTLGQGRNTIYF. CDR3 coding DNA: TGTGCCAGCACCTTGGGTCAAGGAAGAAACACCATATATTTT.

A few counts support this clone. This chain connects TRBV6-2 or TRBV6-3 to TRBJ1-1; weak D call: TRBD1 (6 bases). This CDR3 spans 14 amino acids. Germline V gives CDR1 MNHEY, CDR2 SVGEGT. Trimming stripped 5 bases from V and 1 base from J, with 11 bases between. CDR3 residues: CASSRTAENTEAFF. In DNA form, the CDR3 reads TGTGCCAGCAGTCGGACAGCAGAGAACACTGAAGCTTTCTTT.

The CDR3 reads CSADSNYGYTF. CDR3 nucleotide sequence: TGCAGTGCGGACAGTAACTATGGCTACACCTTC. The chain uses TRBV20-1 and TRBJ1-2; tentative D call: TRBD1 (6 bases). This CDR3 region has 11 residues. Between the trimmed V and J ends, which lost 6 bases and 1 base, there was a span of 6 bases. Germline V CDR1 and CDR2: DFQATT, SNEGSKA (reference sequence).

The V and J genes are TRBV28 and TRBJ1-5, with TRBD1 matching over 7 bases. The junction had 11 bases not matched to a gene; V was cut back by 6 bases and J by 9 bases. Germline V gene sequence: CDR1 MDHEN, CDR2 SYDVKM. CDR3 length: 14 amino acids. The CDR3 is CASSPGGDSAPQHF. The CDR3 DNA sequence: TGTGCCAGCAGCCCAGGGGGGGACAGCGCGCCCCAGCATTTT.

This clone was found a few times. The gene calls are TRBV6-4 and TRBJ2-1; 9 bases agree with TRBD2. CDR3 length equals 15 residues. J gave up 5 bases and V 2 bases, and 4 bases lay outside the gene matches. CDR1 and CDR2 (germline): MRHNA, SNTAGT. The CDR3 bases are TGTGCCAGCAGTGACGGGCGGGGGGGCAACAATGAGCAGTTCTTC. Translating it yields CASSDGRGGNNEQFF.

In its sample, this clone was seen a few times. The rearrangement links TRBV28 to TRBJ2-7, with 11 bases aligning to TRBD2. Germline-derived CDR1 and CDR2 are MDHEN and SYDVKM. CDR3 size: 13 residues. V lost 6 bases to trimming and J lost 5 bases; unmatched junction nucleotides: 3. The CDR3 loop is CASRLAGDHEQYF. CDR3 sequence (DNA): TGTGCCAGCAGACTAGCGGGAGACCACGAGCAGTACTTC.

The rearrangement joins TRBV6-2 or TRBV6-3 to TRBJ2-6; no clear D. Germline CDR1 MNHEY, CDR2 SVGEGT. This CDR3 has 16 residues. Between the trimmed V and J ends, which lost 2 bases and 0 bases, there was a span of 8 bases. CDR3 residues: CASSYPGFSGANVLTF. CDR3 nucleotides: TGTGCCAGCAGTTACCCAGGATTCTCTGGGGCCAACGTCCTGACTTTC.

A note on this clone: Other DNA variants within this sample encode the same CDR3. The chain carries TRBV7-2 and TRBJ2-3; tentatively, D is TRBD2 (6 bases). In germline, CDR1 is SGHTA, CDR2 FQGNSA. The CDR3 loop spans 14 amino acids. V lost 5 bases to trimming and J lost 1 base, with 10 bases between them. CDR3 region: CASSLTGGTDTQYF. The DNA of the CDR3 is TGTGCCAGCAGCCTAACGGGGGGCACAGATACGCAGTATTTT.

The gene calls are TRBV6-6 and TRBJ1-2, with 8 positions matching TRBD1. Germline CDR1 reads MNHNY; CDR2 reads SVGAGI (reference sequence). Trimming at V came to 6 bases and at J to 3 bases, leaving 3 bases not matched to a gene. The length of the CDR3 is 13 residues. The CDR3 is CASSLQGDYGYTF. DNA of the CDR3: TGTGCCAGCAGCCTACAGGGGGACTATGGCTACACCTTC.